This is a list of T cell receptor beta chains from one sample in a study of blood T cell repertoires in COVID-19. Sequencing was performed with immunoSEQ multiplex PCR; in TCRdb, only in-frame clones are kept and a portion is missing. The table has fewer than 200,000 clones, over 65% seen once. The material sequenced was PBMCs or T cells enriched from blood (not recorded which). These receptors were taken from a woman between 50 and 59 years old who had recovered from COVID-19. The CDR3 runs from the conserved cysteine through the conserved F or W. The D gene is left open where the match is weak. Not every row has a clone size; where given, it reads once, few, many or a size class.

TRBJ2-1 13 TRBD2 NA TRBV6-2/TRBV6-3 TGTGCCAGCAGTTCCCGGACTAGCGATGAGCAGTTCTTC CASSSRTSDEQFF
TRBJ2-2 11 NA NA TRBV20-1 TGCAGTGCCCCAAACACCGGGGAGCTGTTTTTT CSAPNTGELFF
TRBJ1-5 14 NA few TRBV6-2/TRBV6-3 TGTGCCAGCAGTTACTCGAGTGTCGGTCAGCCCCAGCATTTT CASSYSSVGQPQHF
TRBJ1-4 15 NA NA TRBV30 TGTGCCTGGAGTCCCAGAGGGGGGGCTAATGAAAAACTGTTTTTT CAWSPRGGANEKLFF
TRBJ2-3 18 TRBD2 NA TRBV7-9 TGTGCCAGCAGCGGTTGGACCATCGGGACTAATCGGGCAGATACGCAGTATTTT CASSGWTIGTNRADTQYF
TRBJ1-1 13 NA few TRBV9 TGTGCCAGCAGCGTAGGTAGGAACACTGAAGCTTTCTTT CASSVGRNTEAFF
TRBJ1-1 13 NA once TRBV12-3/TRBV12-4 TGTGCCAGCAGTCCTAGGGGGGGTCGCCGAGCTTTCTTT CASSPRGGRRAFF
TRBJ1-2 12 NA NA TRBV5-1 TGCGCCAGCGGTTCAGGGGTCTATGGCTACACCTTC CASGSGVYGYTF
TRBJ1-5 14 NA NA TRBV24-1 TGTGCCACCAGTGACTCACAAGGCAATCAGCCCCAGCATTTT CATSDSQGNQPQHF
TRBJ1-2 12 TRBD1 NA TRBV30 TGTGCCTCCGCCGGGACAGGGGGAGGCTACACCTTC CASAGTGGGYTF
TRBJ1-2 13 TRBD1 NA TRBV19 TGTGCCAGTAGCAACGACAGGGTTGGGGGCTACACCTTC CASSNDRVGGYTF
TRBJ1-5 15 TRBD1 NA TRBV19 TGTGCCAGTAGTCTCGGGGGGACAGGGGGCCAGCCCCAGCATTTT CASSLGGTGGQPQHF
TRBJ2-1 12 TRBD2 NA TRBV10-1 TGCGCCAGCAGTGGCTCTAGCGGGGGACAGTTCTTC CASSGSSGGQFF
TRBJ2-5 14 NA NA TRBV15 TGTGCCACCAGCAGAGCACAGATGCAAGAGACCCAGTACTTC CATSRAQMQETQYF
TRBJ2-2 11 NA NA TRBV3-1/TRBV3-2 TGTGCCAGCAGCCAAGAGTTCCGGCTGTTTTTT CASSQEFRLFF
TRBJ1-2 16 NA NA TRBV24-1 TGTGCCACCAGTGATCGCAGCTTGGGGGCCGGCTATGGCTACACCTTC CATSDRSLGAGYGYTF
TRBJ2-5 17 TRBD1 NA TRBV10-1 TGCGCCAGCAGCGATTCCGGGACAGGGGGCTTTCGGGAGACCCAGTACTTC CASSDSGTGGFRETQYF
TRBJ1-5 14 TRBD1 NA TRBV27 TGTGCCAGCAGTTTACAGGGGGGCAATCAGCCCCAGCATTTT CASSLQGGNQPQHF
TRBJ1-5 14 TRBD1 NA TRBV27 TGTGCCAGCAGTCTAACAGGGGGCAATCAGCCCCAGCATTTT CASSLTGGNQPQHF
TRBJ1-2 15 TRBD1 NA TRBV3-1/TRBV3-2 TGTGCCAGCAGCCGATCAGGGGGCCATAACTATGGCTACACCTTC CASSRSGGHNYGYTF
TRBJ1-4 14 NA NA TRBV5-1 TGCGCCAGCAAAAACACGTTTTCTAATGAAAAACTGTTTTTT CASKNTFSNEKLFF
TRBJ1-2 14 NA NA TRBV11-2 TGTGCCAGCAGCTTAGACCCCGGGGACTATGGCTACACCTTC CASSLDPGDYGYTF
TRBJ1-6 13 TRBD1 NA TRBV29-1 TGCAGCGTGGCGGGACAGGGTAATTCACCCCTCCACTTT CSVAGQGNSPLHF
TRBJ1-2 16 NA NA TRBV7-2 TGTGCCAGCAGCCCTCACCGACGGGGGGCTAACTATGGCTACACCTTC CASSPHRRGANYGYTF
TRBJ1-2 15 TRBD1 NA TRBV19 TGTGCCAGTAGTAGGGGGGGACAGGGAAACTATGGCTACACCTTC CASSRGGQGNYGYTF
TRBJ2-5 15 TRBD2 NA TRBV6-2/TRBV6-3 TGTGCCAGCAGCCGGCTAGCGGGAGGGGAAGAGACCCAGTACTTC CASSRLAGGEETQYF
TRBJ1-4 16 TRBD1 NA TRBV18 TGTGCCAGCTCACCAGGACAGGGAATCACTAATGAAAAACTGTTTTTT CASSPGQGITNEKLFF
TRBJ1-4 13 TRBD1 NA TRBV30 TGTGCCTGGACTACAGGGGTGGATGAAAAACTGTTTTTT CAWTTGVDEKLFF
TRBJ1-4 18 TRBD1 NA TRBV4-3 TGCGCCAGCAGCCAAAGCTTGGGCATCGGGACAGGAAATGAAAAACTGTTTTTT CASSQSLGIGTGNEKLFF
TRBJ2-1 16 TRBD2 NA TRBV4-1 TGCGCCAGCAGCCAAGAAATCCAGCGGGACTGGAATGAGCAGTTCTTC CASSQEIQRDWNEQFF
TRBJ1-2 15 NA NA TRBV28 TGTGCCAGCAGAGAGGGATCGGCGGCGTGGGGTGGCTACACCTTC CASREGSAAWGGYTF
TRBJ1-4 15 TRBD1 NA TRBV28 TGTGCCAGCAGTATCCCCGACAGGGCGAATGAAAAACTGTTTTTT CASSIPDRANEKLFF
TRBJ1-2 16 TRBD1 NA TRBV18 TGTGCCAGCTCACCCATAGAAACACAGGGGGCGGATGGCTACACCTTC CASSPIETQGADGYTF
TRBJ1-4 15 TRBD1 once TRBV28 TGTGCCAGCAGTCTGGCCGGGACAGGGAAAGGAAAACTGTTTTTT CASSLAGTGKGKLFF
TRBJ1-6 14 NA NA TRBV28 TGTGCCAGCAGTTTAAGACAGAGGAATTCACCCCTCCACTTT CASSLRQRNSPLHF
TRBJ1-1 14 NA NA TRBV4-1 TGCGCCAGCAGCCATCAGGAGGAGGGCAGCGAAGCTTTCTTT CASSHQEEGSEAFF
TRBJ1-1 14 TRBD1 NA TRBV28 TGTGCCAGCAGTCCAGGGGGCGACGGCACTGAAGCTTTCTTT CASSPGGDGTEAFF
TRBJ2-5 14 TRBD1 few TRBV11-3 TGTGCCAGCAGCCCAGGGGGAGCTGACAGGGGTCCGCACTTC CASSPGGADRGPHF
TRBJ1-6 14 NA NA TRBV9 TGTGCCAGCAGCGTAGAAGGGAGCAATTCACCCCTCCACTTT CASSVEGSNSPLHF
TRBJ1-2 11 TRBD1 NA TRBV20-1 TGCAGTGCCAATACAGGGGGTGGCTACACCTTC CSANTGGGYTF
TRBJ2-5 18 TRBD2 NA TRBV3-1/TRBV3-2 TGTGCCAGCAGCCAATGGGCACCTCTCAAGCGGGAACAAGAGACCCAGTACTTC CASSQWAPLKREQETQYF
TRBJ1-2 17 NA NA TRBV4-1 TGCGCCAGCAGCCAAGTGGGGGGGGAGGGCCCCAACTATGGCTACACCTTC CASSQVGGEGPNYGYTF